Listed here are 27 T cell receptor beta chains from one sample, sequenced in a study of blood T cell repertoires in COVID-19 (TCRdb year 2020). The library came from the immunoSEQ multiplex PCR assay. Sourced from immuneACCESS, this table was stored by TCRdb with only in-frame sequences that have V and J called. A share of the clones is absent; for the studies checked, an unresolved V gene accounts for under half, and the remainder has no known explanation. The sample contains almost 400,000 clones, over 75% of them found a single time. More than 0.9% of the sample is held by the ten biggest clonotypes. The sequenced material came from PBMCs or T cells enriched from blood (not recorded which). The receptors were sampled from a woman younger than 45 with acute COVID-19.

The chain employs TRBV2 and TRBJ2-2, with 9 bases lining up with TRBD2. This CDR3 contains 15 residues. The V segment lost 6 bases and the J segment 2 bases; nucleotides outside the gene matches: 4. Per germline, CDR1 SNHLY and CDR2 FYNNEI. The DNA for the CDR3 is TGTGCCAGCAGAGCGGGGGGCCTTAACACCGGGGAGCTGTTTTTT. It codes for CASRAGGLNTGELFF.

This sequence joins TRBV5-6 and TRBJ1-3; TRBD1 matches 7 bases. Germline V gives CDR1 SGHDT, CDR2 YYEEEE. This CDR3 has 16 residues. The V gene end was trimmed by 2 bases and the J gene end by 1 base; junction bases not matched to a gene: 6. CDR3 sequence reads: CASSFMRQGSGNTIYF. The CDR3 region has the DNA TGTGCCAGCAGCTTTATGAGACAGGGATCTGGAAACACCATATATTTT.

V and J are TRBV7-2 and TRBJ2-2, with TRBD1 identical over 7 bases. CDR3 length equals 17 residues. Germline V lookup: CDR1 SGHTA, CDR2 FQGNSA. V was pared by 3 bases and J by 7 bases, with 14 bases of the junction left unmatched. The CDR3 nucleotides are TGTGCCAGCAGCTTCCCATCGGGGCAGGGGGTAAACGGGGAGCTGTTTTTT. It is translated as CASSFPSGQGVNGELFF.

V is TRBV4-2 and J is TRBJ2-1; TRBD2 might be the D (6 bases). The V gene's germline CDR1 is LGHNA and CDR2 YNFKEQ. CDR3 size: 16 residues. The V and J ends lost 8 bases and 5 bases respectively, with 22 bases between them. The CDR3 spells CASVPEPGTGDNEQFF. Written as DNA, the CDR3 is TGTGCCAGCGTACCCGAACCGGGGACTGGAGACAATGAGCAGTTCTTC.

This clone showed up just once. The chain joins TRBV29-1 to TRBJ1-1; 7 nucleotides line up with TRBD1. V shed 5 bases, J shed 7 bases, and the junction held 13 bases outside the gene matches. CDR3 length equals 14 residues. The V gene's germline CDR1 is SQVTM and CDR2 ANQGSEA. The CDR3 protein is CSVLGGAGVDEAFF. The DNA of the CDR3 is TGCAGCGTTTTAGGGGGCGCAGGAGTTGATGAAGCTTTCTTT. The full variable domain, rest sourced from reference TRBV29-1 and TRBJ1-1, is SAVISQKPSRDICQRGTSLTIQCQVDSQVTMMFWYRQQPGQSLTLIATANQGSEATYESGFVIDKFPISRPNLTFSTLTVSNMSPEDSSIYLCSVLGGAGVDEAFFGQGTRLTVV.

V gene TRBV7-2 combines with J gene TRBJ1-4; D gene uncertain. This CDR3 has 14 residues. Germline lookup yields CDR1 SGHTA and CDR2 FQGNSA. Trimming shortened V by 1 base and J by 6 bases, and 9 bases separated the two germline ends. This chain's CDR3 is CASSLGGADEKLFF. DNA for the CDR3: TGTGCCAGCAGCTTAGGGGGAGCGGATGAAAAACTGTTTTTT.

The chain recombines TRBV15 with TRBJ2-3; D is perhaps TRBD1 (6 bases). The CDR3 contains 15 residues. Germline V gene sequence: CDR1 LNHNV, CDR2 YYDKDF (reference sequence). The germline V and J ends were trimmed by 0 bases and 0 bases, with 7 bases remaining between them. The CDR3 DNA follows: TGTGCCACCAGCAGAGATCAGGGGAGCACAGATACGCAGTATTTT. Amino acid sequence: CATSRDQGSTDTQYF.

The chain recombines TRBV7-9 with TRBJ2-1; TRBD2 aligns across 10 bases. Germline V lookup: CDR1 SEHNR, CDR2 FQNEAQ (reference sequence). J was trimmed by 0 bases and V by 6 bases; bases with no gene match: 14. The CDR3 loop spans 19 amino acids. The CDR3: CASRPRSSGGPSSYNEQFF. The CDR3 region has the DNA TGTGCCAGCAGACCCCGGAGTAGCGGGGGGCCTAGCTCCTACAATGAGCAGTTCTTC.

The chain is built from TRBV24-1 and TRBJ2-7, with 7 bases identical to TRBD1. After removal of 5 bases from V and 2 bases from J, the junction contained 2 bases not matched to a gene. In germline, CDR1 is KGHDR, CDR2 SFDVKD. The CDR3 runs to 13 residues. In DNA, the CDR3 is TGTGCCACCAGTGCAGGGGGAACCTACGAGCAGTACTTC. Amino acid sequence: CATSAGGTYEQYF.

This clone has a single count. The rearrangement links TRBV25-1 to TRBJ1-1; D might be TRBD1 (6 bases). This CDR3 has 11 residues. Trimming removed 5 bases from V and 8 bases from J, with 9 bases in between. Germline CDR1 reads MGHDK; CDR2 reads SYGVNS. CDR3 DNA sequence: TGTGCCAGCAGTCCCGGGACAGAAGCTTTCTTT. Protein sequence: CASSPGTEAFF. The complete variable domain, with remaining parts taken from reference TRBV25-1 and TRBJ1-1, reads EADIYQTPRYLVIGTGKKITLECSQTMGHDKMYWYQQDPGMELHLIHYSYGVNSTEKGDLSSESTVSRIRTEHFPLTLESARPSHTSQYLCASSPGTEAFFGQGTRLTVV.

As for this clone: Other DNA sequences in this sample translate to the same CDR3. The chain carries TRBV5-6 and TRBJ2-7; 9 bases align to TRBD1. This CDR3 spans 15 amino acids. Germline assignment: CDR1 SGHDT and CDR2 YYEEEE. V shed 0 bases and J 3 bases; nucleotides not matched to a gene: 4. CDR3 DNA sequence: TGTGCCAGCAGCTTGGGAGGGACAGGGAGCTACGAGCAGTACTTC. It translates to CASSLGGTGSYEQYF.

This clone was detected only once. The chain combines TRBV27 with TRBJ2-3, with 8 bases lining up with TRBD2. Germline trimming cut 6 bases from V and 8 bases from J; bases unmatched to any gene: 7. This CDR3 is built from 13 residues. The germline CDR1 and CDR2 sequences are MNHEY and SMNVEV (reference sequence). The CDR3 region has the DNA TGTGCCAGCAGGACTAGCGCTGGGGGTACGCAGTATTTT. Translated: CASRTSAGGTQYF.

A single count supports this clone. The V and J genes are TRBV7-3 and TRBJ2-3, with TRBD2 identical over 14 bases. The germline gives CDR1 SGHTA, CDR2 FQGTGA. The junction had 12 bases not matched to a gene; V was cut back by 5 bases and J by 2 bases. The CDR3 runs 19 residues. The chain's CDR3 is CASSTLGGLAGANTDTQYF. CDR3 DNA sequence: TGTGCCAGCAGCACTCTAGGGGGACTAGCGGGGGCCAACACAGATACGCAGTATTTT.

This sequence joins TRBV19 and TRBJ1-2; D remains unclear. The germline V gene encodes CDR1 LNHDA and CDR2 SQIVND (reference sequence). There are 13 residues in the CDR3. V lost 0 bases and J 0 bases, leaving 2 bases between the germline ends. The CDR3 protein is CASSIDTNYGYTF. DNA of the CDR3: TGTGCCAGTAGTATAGACACTAACTATGGCTACACCTTC. Looking up the rest from reference TRBV19 and TRBJ1-2 gives the full variable domain: DGGITQSPKYLFRKEGQNVTLSCEQNLNHDAMYWYRQDPGQGLRLIYYSQIVNDFQKGDIAEGYSVSREKKESFPLTVTSAQKNPTAFYLCASSIDTNYGYTFGSGTRLTVV.

V usage is TRBV29-1 and J usage is TRBJ1-1; D gene uncertain. Germline V gene lookup returns CDR1 SQVTM and CDR2 ANQGSEA. Trimming left V 7 bases short and J 0 bases short, with 6 bases between. The CDR3 extends over 11 amino acids. CDR3 coding DNA: TGCAGCGCTCAGATGAACACTGAAGCTTTCTTT. Translated, it gives CSAQMNTEAFF.

This clone was seen a handful of times. Additional DNA sequences in this sample encode the identical CDR3. The chain carries TRBV24-1 and TRBJ1-5; D not certain. The V gene lost 2 bases and the J gene lost 7 bases, with 5 bases spanning the gap. CDR1 KGHDR and CDR2 SFDVKD come from the germline V gene. This CDR3 spans 12 amino acids. CDR3 sequence: CATSDSGQPQHF. The CDR3 DNA reads as TGTGCCACCAGTGATTCCGGGCAGCCCCAGCATTTT.

This clone was recorded once. This chain uses TRBV7-3 with TRBJ2-1; 7 nucleotides align to TRBD1. Germline CDR1 and CDR2: SGHTA and FQGTGA. This CDR3 is built from 14 residues. J was trimmed by 2 bases and V by 5 bases; bases with no gene match: 3. CDR3 nucleotides: TGTGCCAGCAGCCAGGGGGACGCCTACAATGAGCAGTTCTTC. Translating it yields CASSQGDAYNEQFF.

The J gene is TRBJ2-1, the V gene TRBV4-2; TRBD2 agrees at 7 bases. CDR3 length equals 16 residues. Germline-derived CDR1 and CDR2 are LGHNA and YNFKEQ. The V and J ends lost 0 bases and 4 bases, in that order; junction bases with no gene match: 6. The DNA for the CDR3 is TGTGCCAGCAGCCAAGAGGTCGGGGGGTCTTACAATGAGCAGTTCTTC. This encodes CASSQEVGGSYNEQFF.

The chain has TRBV24-1 and TRBJ2-7; 8 nucleotides align to TRBD1. The CDR3 runs 15 residues. From germline, CDR1 is KGHDR and CDR2 SFDVKD. With 4 bases clipped from V and 6 bases from J, the junction kept 10 bases outside the gene matches. CDR3 in DNA: TGTGCCACCAGTGAGCCGGGGACAGGTCTTGTCGAGCAGTACTTC. Translating gives CATSEPGTGLVEQYF.

In its sample, this clone was seen a few times. The chain uses TRBV9 and TRBJ1-1; possibly TRBD1 for D (5 bases). The CDR3 is 15 residues long. V shed 0 bases and J shed 0 bases, with 9 bases lying between them. Germline lookup yields CDR1 SGDLS and CDR2 YYNGEE. Here the CDR3 reads CASSVAGGMNTEAFF. In DNA form, the CDR3 reads TGTGCCAGCAGCGTAGCTGGGGGGATGAACACTGAAGCTTTCTTT.

The J gene is TRBJ2-1, the V gene TRBV11-2; 11 nucleotides match TRBD2. The germline V gene encodes CDR1 SGHAT and CDR2 FQNNGV. The ends lost 5 bases at V and 3 bases at J; junction bases unmatched: 6. This CDR3 has 16 amino acids. The CDR3 here is CASSLSGGANYNEQFF. The DNA for the CDR3 is TGTGCCAGCAGCCTTAGCGGGGGGGCCAACTACAATGAGCAGTTCTTC. The full variable domain, in which reference TRBV11-2 and TRBJ2-1 provide the parts outside the CDR3, is EAGVAQSPRYKIIEKRQSVAFWCNPISGHATLYWYQQILGQGPKLLIQFQNNGVVDDSQLPKDRFSAERLKGVDSTLKIQPAKLEDSAVYLCASSLSGGANYNEQFFGPGTRLTVL.

This clone was seen only once. V usage is TRBV7-3 and J usage is TRBJ2-1; 7 bases match TRBD2. Germline CDR1 is SGHTA and CDR2 is FQGTGA. This CDR3 has 15 amino acids. V gave up 5 bases and J gave up 6 bases; unmatched junction bases: 10. CDR3 protein: CASSPYGGSGNEQFF. The DNA for the CDR3 is TGTGCCAGCAGCCCCTACGGGGGGTCCGGCAATGAGCAGTTCTTC.

This sequence joins TRBV24-1 and TRBJ1-4; 8 bases are a match to TRBD1. Trimming cost V 1 base and J 7 bases; bases outside gene matches: 4. The V gene's germline CDR1 is KGHDR and CDR2 SFDVKD. This CDR3 comprises 15 residues. CDR3 sequence (DNA): TGTGCCACCAGTGATTTCGGGACAGGCGGTGAAAAACTGTTTTTT. Translating it yields CATSDFGTGGEKLFF.

The chain combines TRBV5-5 with TRBJ1-2, with TRBD1 identical over 8 bases. This CDR3 is built from 15 residues. CDR1 SGHKS and CDR2 YYEKEE come from the germline V gene (reference sequence). V lost 5 bases and J lost 1; bases outside the gene matches: 7. CDR3 amino acids: CASRRGQGYNYGYTF. CDR3 bases: TGTGCCAGCAGACGCGGACAGGGCTATAACTATGGCTACACCTTC.

The chain carries TRBV9 and TRBJ2-3; D is perhaps TRBD1 (5 bases). Germline V gene data show CDR1 as SGDLS and CDR2 as YYNGEE. V was shortened by 0 bases and J by 3 bases, with 8 bases between the two germline ends. The CDR3 length is 14 residues. CDR3 in amino acids: CASSVVPGTDTQYF. For the CDR3, the DNA is TGTGCCAGCAGCGTAGTCCCAGGGACAGATACGCAGTATTTT.

In regard to this clone: This specimen includes other DNA sequences encoding the same CDR3. J is TRBJ1-1 and V is TRBV11-2; D gene uncertain. With 1 base removed from V and 1 base from J, the gap between germline ends came to 4 bases. The germline CDR1 and CDR2 sequences are SGHAT and FQNNGV. The CDR3 length is 13 residues. This CDR3 is CASSLGQNTEAFF. Here the CDR3 DNA reads TGTGCCAGCAGCTTAGGTCAGAACACTGAAGCTTTCTTT.

V usage is TRBV6-5 and J usage is TRBJ2-7; D is possibly TRBD1 (7 bases). Trimming pared 6 bases from V and 0 bases from J, leaving 15 bases between. Germline lookup yields CDR1 MNHEY and CDR2 SVGAGI. This CDR3 is 15 amino acids long. The CDR3 loop is CASSKTGTYSYEQYF. DNA of the CDR3: TGTGCCAGCAGCAAGACAGGGACTTACTCCTACGAGCAGTACTTC.